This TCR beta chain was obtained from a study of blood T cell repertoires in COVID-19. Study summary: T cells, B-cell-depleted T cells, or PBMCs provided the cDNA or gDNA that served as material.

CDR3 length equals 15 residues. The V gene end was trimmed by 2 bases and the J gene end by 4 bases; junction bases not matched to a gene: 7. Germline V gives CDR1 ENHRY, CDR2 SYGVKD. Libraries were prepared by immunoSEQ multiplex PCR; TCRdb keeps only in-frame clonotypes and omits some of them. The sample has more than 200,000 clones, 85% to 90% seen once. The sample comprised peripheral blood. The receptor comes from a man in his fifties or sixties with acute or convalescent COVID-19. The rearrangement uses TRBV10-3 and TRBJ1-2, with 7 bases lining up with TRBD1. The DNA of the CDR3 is TGTGCCATCAGTGAGACCAGACAGGGTGGCTATGGCTACACCTTC. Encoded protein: CAISETRQGGYGYTF.